This T cell receptor beta chain was found in a study of CD8 T cells in ankylosing spondylitis. A quantitative 5'-RACE method, one with molecular barcodes, was used to make TCR beta libraries. TCRdb passed the 5' RACE reads through MiXCR, listing each CDR3 protein once. The table shows 250,000 or so distinct CDR3 sequences, with around 25% occurring only once. The CDR3 has 15 residues. The chain uses TRBV12-2 and TRBJ1-1; the table's D call TRBD1 went unverified against the DNA. TRBV12-2 is shown as a pseudogene. The clonotype originates from a male donor with ankylosing spondylitis or in good health (not recorded which). Material: blood, either unsorted or a sorted T cell fraction (not recorded which). CDR3 sequence: CASRPGRSMNTEAFF. The CDR3 nucleotides read TGTGCAAGTCGCCCCGGCCGTTCCATGAACACTGAAGCTTTCTTT.